The 23 T cell receptor beta chains below come from one sample, sequenced in a study of blood T cell repertoires in COVID-19. Profiling relied on immunoSEQ multiplex PCR, and the TCRdb table lists in-frame clones only, not all of them. The sample holds roughly 150,000 clones; around 88% are singletons and the top ten take around 5%. Sequenced input: peripheral blood. These TCRs come from a human donor in a cohort sampled during active COVID-19.

V gene TRBV6-6 combines with J gene TRBJ2-7; D gene unclear. Germline CDR1 reads MNHNY; CDR2 reads SVGAGI (reference sequence). This CDR3 is 11 amino acids long. V shed 4 bases and J shed 4 bases, with 5 bases lying between them. The CDR3 loop reads CASSLLYEQYF. The DNA of the CDR3 is TGTGCCAGCAGTTTATTGTACGAGCAGTACTTC.

V gene TRBV2 combines with J gene TRBJ2-7, with a tentative D call TRBD1 (5 bases). The CDR3 consists of 16 residues. Trimming cost V 0 bases and J 1 base, with 13 bases left between them. The germline V gene has CDR1 SNHLY and CDR2 FYNNEI. The CDR3 DNA reads TGTGCCAGCAGTGAAGCGACTCCCAGGGTGTCCTACGAGCAGTACTTC. Translation gives CASSEATPRVSYEQYF.

V is TRBV6-6 and J is TRBJ2-1, with 14 bases aligning to TRBD2. This CDR3 comprises 14 residues. V trimming: 8 bases; J trimming: 7 bases; junction bases outside the gene matches: 4. In germline, CDR1 is MNHNY, CDR2 SVGAGI (reference sequence). CDR3 region: CASRGLAGGNEQFF. The CDR3 nucleotides are TGTGCCAGCCGTGGACTAGCGGGAGGAAATGAGCAGTTCTTC.

The rearrangement joins TRBV7-8 to TRBJ1-1; 11 bases are a match to TRBD1. There are 16 residues in the CDR3. The ends lost 5 bases at V and 4 bases at J; junction bases unmatched: 9. From germline, CDR1 is SGHVS and CDR2 FQNEAQ. DNA of the CDR3: TGTGCCAGCAGCCGGGGGACAGGGGGAAGGATCACTGAAGCTTTCTTT. This gives the protein CASSRGTGGRITEAFF.

This clone appeared once. The V gene is TRBV7-2, the J gene TRBJ2-7, with 8 bases that match TRBD1. Germline CDR1 is SGHTA and CDR2 is FQGNSA. The ends lost 1 base at V and 2 bases at J; junction bases unmatched: 7. The CDR3 is 16 amino acids. CDR3 sequence reads: CASSLDAGGYPYEQYF. The CDR3 nucleotides are TGTGCCAGCAGCTTAGATGCAGGGGGCTACCCCTACGAGCAGTACTTC.

V is TRBV9 and J is TRBJ2-3, with no clear D. CDR1 SGDLS and CDR2 YYNGEE come from the germline V gene. V was pared by 3 bases and J by 11 bases, with 10 bases between. The CDR3 sequence is 11 residues long. The CDR3 nucleotides are TGTGCCAGCAGCGCCGAGCTAGTGCAGTATTTT. Its protein is CASSAELVQYF.

The rearrangement joins TRBV2 to TRBJ2-3; no firm D call. CDR3 length: 11 amino acids. The germline CDR1 and CDR2 sequences are SNHLY and FYNNEI. Trimming pared 3 bases from V and 6 bases from J, leaving 4 bases between. In DNA, the CDR3 is TGTGCCAGCAGTGAGCGGGATACGCAGTATTTT. Translation: CASSERDTQYF.

The CDR3 spells CASSLGASYEQYF. The DNA for the CDR3 is TGTGCCAGCAGCTTAGGAGCCTCCTACGAGCAGTACTTC. This chain connects TRBV11-3 to TRBJ2-7, with unresolved D. Per the germline V gene, CDR1 is SGHNT and CDR2 is YENEEA. This CDR3 spans 13 amino acids. The V and J ends lost 1 base and 0 bases respectively, with 4 bases between them.

The CDR3 is CASSLDWAGVSTDTQYF. In nucleotides, the CDR3 is TGTGCCAGCAGCTTGGATTGGGCGGGCGTTAGCACAGATACGCAGTATTTT. This chain connects TRBV5-4 to TRBJ2-3, with D possibly being TRBD2 (5 bases). Per the germline V gene, CDR1 is SGHNT and CDR2 is YYREEE (reference sequence). V was clipped by 0 bases and J by 0 bases, with 14 bases between them. This CDR3 contains 17 residues.

The rearrangement joins TRBV12-3 or TRBV12-4 to TRBJ2-2; no definite D call. Trimming shortened V by 4 bases and J by 1 base, and 4 bases separated the two germline ends. This CDR3 comprises 13 residues. The CDR3, as DNA: TGTGCCAGCAGTTCTAAGAACACCGGGGAGCTGTTTTTT. Protein sequence: CASSSKNTGELFF.

This chain uses TRBV9 with TRBJ1-4, with 8 positions matching TRBD1. This CDR3 has 15 residues. Germline CDR1 SGDLS, CDR2 YYNGEE. The trim removed 3 bases at V and 4 bases at J, leaving 5 bases unmatched. The CDR3: CASSGGQALNEKLFF. The CDR3 region has the DNA TGTGCCAGCAGCGGGGGACAGGCCCTTAATGAAAAACTGTTTTTT.

A remark on this clone: One end of the junction fails to match germline, which may point to a read error. The chain links TRBV5-1 to TRBJ1-2, with D perhaps TRBD1 (6 bases). The germline CDR1 and CDR2 sequences are SGHRS and YFSETQ. The CDR3 has 15 amino acids. CDR3 region: CASSWESGTNSGYTF. The CDR3 DNA reads TGCGCCAGCAGCTGGGAATCCGGGACAAACTCTGGCTACACCTTC.

V gene TRBV9 combines with J gene TRBJ2-7, with D uncertain. The CDR3 length is 13 residues. Germline assignment: CDR1 SGDLS and CDR2 YYNGEE. The V end lost 0 bases, the J end lost 4 bases, and 8 bases lay between the germline ends. The CDR3 bases are TGTGCCAGCAGCGTAGTTTCCTCGTACGAGCAGTACTTC. The encoded protein is CASSVVSSYEQYF.

This clone was observed a few times. The CDR3 protein is CASRHGTSGRYNEQFF. CDR3 DNA: TGCGCCAGCAGGCATGGGACTAGCGGGAGGTACAATGAGCAGTTCTTC. The chain is built from TRBV5-1 and TRBJ2-1; 15 nucleotides agree with TRBD2. There are 16 residues in the CDR3. Looked up from germline, CDR1 is SGHRS and CDR2 is YFSETQ. Trimming at V came to 5 bases and at J to 4 bases, leaving 4 bases not matched to a gene.

This clone turned up a few times. The genes are TRBV30 and TRBJ1-1; D is perhaps TRBD1 (5 bases). The CDR3 length is 11 residues. V lost 0 bases, J lost 10 bases, and 9 bases lay in between. From germline, CDR1 is GTSNPN and CDR2 SVGIG (reference sequence). The DNA of the CDR3 is TGTGCCTGGAGTGTACGTGACAGAGCTTTCTTT. It codes for CAWSVRDRAFF. The whole variable domain, filled in from reference TRBV30 and TRBJ1-1, reads SQTIHQWPATLVQPVGSPLSLECTVEGTSNPNLYWYRQAAGRGLQLLFYSVGIGQISSEVPQNLSASRPQDRQFILSSKKLLLSDSGFYLCAWSVRDRAFFGQGTRLTVV.

This clone has just one count. V gene TRBV30 combines with J gene TRBJ1-2; a weak D match, TRBD1 (6 bases). V was pared by 4 bases and J by 7 bases, with 25 bases between. The CDR3 extends over 16 amino acids. CDR1 and CDR2 (germline): GTSNPN, SVGIG (reference sequence). In DNA, the CDR3 is TGTGCCTGGACTGGGGGCACCGGGAACCCCGGCACTGGCTACACCTTC. This gives the protein CAWTGGTGNPGTGYTF.

This clone was seen more than once but under ten times. The V gene is TRBV19, the J gene TRBJ2-7; 7 positions match TRBD1. J gave up 2 bases and V 9 bases, and 1 base lay outside the gene matches. The CDR3 is 11 amino acids. The germline V gene has CDR1 LNHDA and CDR2 SQIVND (reference sequence). CDR3 in DNA: TGTGCCAGCGGACAGGCCTACGAGCAGTACTTC. This sequence encodes CASGQAYEQYF.

V gene TRBV4-1 combines with J gene TRBJ2-6, with TRBD2 as a possible D gene (5 bases). This CDR3 has 17 amino acids. The germline gives CDR1 MGHRA, CDR2 YSYEKL. Trimming cost V 0 bases and J 0 bases, with 9 bases left between them. In nucleotides, the CDR3 is TGCGCCAGCAGCCAAGATAGGAGGCCCTCTGGGGCCAACGTCCTGACTTTC. This translates into CASSQDRRPSGANVLTF.

The chain uses TRBV3-1 (or the pseudogene TRBV3-2) and TRBJ2-7; D is undetermined. Trimming pared 7 bases from V and 0 bases from J, leaving 10 bases between. Germline V CDR1 and CDR2: LGHDT, YNNKEL (reference sequence). The CDR3 is 13 amino acids. CDR3 DNA sequence: TGTGCCAGCACTCCTCTCGGCTCCTACGAGCAGTACTTC. Its translation: CASTPLGSYEQYF.

The V gene is TRBV5-4, the J gene TRBJ2-7, with D unresolved. Trimming left V 2 bases short and J 1 base short, with 7 bases between. This CDR3 spans 13 amino acids. CDR1 and CDR2 from the germline V gene are SGHNT and YYREEE (reference sequence). The CDR3 DNA reads TGTGCCAGCAGCTTTTCGGGTTCCTACGAGCAGTACTTC. This gives the protein CASSFSGSYEQYF.

The rearrangement joins TRBV30 to TRBJ2-7; D is perhaps TRBD2 (5 bases). The germline V gene has CDR1 GTSNPN and CDR2 SVGIG (reference sequence). This CDR3 has 11 residues. V gave up 5 bases and J gave up 0 bases, with 5 bases separating them. This CDR3 reads CAWRDSYEQYF. Written as DNA, the CDR3 is TGTGCCTGGCGGGACTCCTACGAGCAGTACTTC. The complete variable domain, with remaining parts taken from reference TRBV30 and TRBJ2-7, reads SQTIHQWPATLVQPVGSPLSLECTVEGTSNPNLYWYRQAAGRGLQLLFYSVGIGQISSEVPQNLSASRPQDRQFILSSKKLLLSDSGFYLCAWRDSYEQYFGPGTRLTVT.

The V and J genes are TRBV30 and TRBJ1-5; the match to TRBD1 covers 11 bases. J lost 6 bases, V lost 2 bases, and 6 bases had no gene match. Germline CDR1 is GTSNPN and CDR2 is SVGIG (reference sequence). CDR3 size: 15 residues. Written as DNA, the CDR3 is TGTGCCTGGAGTATCCGGACAGGGGGCTTTCAGCCCCAGCATTTT. It specifies CAWSIRTGGFQPQHF.

This sequence joins TRBV19 and TRBJ2-7; D is undetermined. The CDR3 totals 13 residues. V was cut by 4 bases and J by 2 bases, with 9 bases left in between. The germline V gene has CDR1 LNHDA and CDR2 SQIVND (reference sequence). CDR3 nucleotides: TGTGCCAGTAGTAGTCAGGCCGCCTACGAGCAGTACTTC. Translation: CASSSQAAYEQYF.